This T cell receptor beta chain was obtained from a study of Ad26.COV2.S vaccination and SARS-CoV-2 variants. Study-wide findings and caveats: TCR breadth and depth analyses may have underestimated total T cell responses.

TCRdb keeps only in-frame clones here, not all; method: immunoSEQ multiplex PCR. The repertoire consists of around 380,000 clones, with 80% to 90% occurring once and the leading ten covering approximately 3.7%. Germline V gene data show CDR1 as LNHNV and CDR2 as YYDKDF (reference sequence). The CDR3 is made up of 13 amino acids. Trimming stripped 0 bases from V and 7 bases from J, with 10 bases between. Concerning this clone itself: No antigen is known for it.

Treatment specified: some 19 received Ad26.COV2.S at low or high dose, single or two shots; roughly five received placebo; per-sample allocation not given. Sampling took place 63 days after the first vaccine or placebo injection. Cohort 1b enrolled adults aged 18-55 years in Boston. The sequence derives from a person aged 18-65 years who received the Ad26.COV2.S COVID-19 vaccine or a placebo. The chain has TRBV15 and TRBJ2-7, with unresolved D. The sample consisted of peripheral blood, taken in a trial of Ad26.COV2.S vaccine versus placebo. The CDR3 DNA reads TGTGCCACCAGCAGAGAGACACTTTTTGAGCAGTACTTC. This sequence encodes CATSRETLFEQYF. Together with reference TRBV15 and TRBJ2-7, the CDR3 gives the full variable domain: DAMVIQNPRYQVTQFGKPVTLSCSQTLNHNVMYWYQQKSSQAPKLLFHYYDKDFNNEADTPDNFQSRRPNTSFCFLDIRSPGLGDTAMYLCATSRETLFEQYFGPGTRLTVT.